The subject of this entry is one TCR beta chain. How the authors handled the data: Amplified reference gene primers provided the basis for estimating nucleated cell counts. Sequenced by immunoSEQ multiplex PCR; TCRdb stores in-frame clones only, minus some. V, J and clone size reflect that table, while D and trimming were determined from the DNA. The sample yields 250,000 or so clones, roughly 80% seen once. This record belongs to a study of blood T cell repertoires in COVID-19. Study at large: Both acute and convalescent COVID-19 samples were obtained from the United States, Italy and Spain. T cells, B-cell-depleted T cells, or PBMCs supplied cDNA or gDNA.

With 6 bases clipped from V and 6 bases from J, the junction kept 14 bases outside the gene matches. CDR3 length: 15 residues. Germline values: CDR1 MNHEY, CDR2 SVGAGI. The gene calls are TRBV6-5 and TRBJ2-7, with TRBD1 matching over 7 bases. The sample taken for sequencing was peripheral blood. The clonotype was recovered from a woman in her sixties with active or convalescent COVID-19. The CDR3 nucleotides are TGTGCCAGCAGGTCCGCGTGGAGACAGGGTGGCGAGCAGTACGTC. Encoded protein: CASRSAWRQGGEQYV.